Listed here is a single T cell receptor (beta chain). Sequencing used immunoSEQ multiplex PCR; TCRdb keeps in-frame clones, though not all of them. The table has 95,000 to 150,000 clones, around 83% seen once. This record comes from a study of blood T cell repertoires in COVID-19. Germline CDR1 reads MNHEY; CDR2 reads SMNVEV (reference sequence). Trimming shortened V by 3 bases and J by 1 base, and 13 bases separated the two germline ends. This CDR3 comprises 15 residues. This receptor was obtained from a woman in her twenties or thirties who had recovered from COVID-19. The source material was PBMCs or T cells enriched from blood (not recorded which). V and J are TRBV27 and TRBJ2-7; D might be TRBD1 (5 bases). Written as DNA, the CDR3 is TGTGCCAGCAGTTTTAGAGGACACCCTTCCTACGAGCAGTACTTC. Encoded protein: CASSFRGHPSYEQYF.